This TCR beta chain was retrieved from a study of molecular identifiers for immune sequencing clone quantification (dated by TCRdb to the late 2010s). Describing the broader study: In a replicate experiment, RNA from roughly 20,000 or 100,000 naive CD8 T cells was split into five aliquots, four of which were sequenced. CD8 T cells were used in a methods study to benchmark molecular-identifier clustering-based TCR repertoire sequencing (MIDCIRS) and TCR RNA copy counting. Here is what the overall study found, with its caveats: Without barcode sub-clustering, chimeric consensus sequences inflated TCR diversity; chimeras reached as high as 47%. Even against a background of 750,000 to 1,000,000 naive CD8 T cells, spiked-in Jurkat TCR RNA amounting to a single cell's worth was reported to be detectable. In CMV-specific effector cells, clones with more than 20 RNA copies contained over 98% of molecules, whereas in naive cells such clones contained under 1% of molecules. About 3 recovered TCR RNA copies per cell were obtained by modeling, versus approximately 9 by digital PCR, implying a capture efficiency of approximately 30%. Naive libraries contained spiked-in Jurkat TCR RNA (more than 9 copies' worth), which is not part of the donor repertoire. Highly expanded clone sizes could be underestimated if identical TCR molecules share a barcode.

For CDR1 and CDR2, the germline V gene (reference sequence) lists MNHEY and SMNVEV. From cysteine to phenylalanine, the CDR3 is 15 amino acids long. Only CDR3 DNA is held: 45 bases, read in frame from base 1. The junction carries 17 bases between V and J, which are trimmed by 3 bases and 8 bases respectively. Libraries of naive CD8 T cells were built from anywhere between roughly 19,000 and 1,000,000 sorted cells, with 10%, 30% or 50% of the purified RNA used. Naive CD8 T cells were FACS-sorted as CD8+CD4-CCR7+CD45RA+ on a BD FACSAria II into RLT Plus buffer. To test detection sensitivity, Jurkat RNA equivalent to about eleven TCR copies was spiked into samples of roughly 18,000-1,000,000 naive CD8 T cells. CD8 T cells were enriched with RosetteSep CD8+ T Cell Enrichment Cocktail and Ficoll-Paque, followed by ACK red cell lysis. This clonotype turned up a few times. The antigen it binds to is not known. Per-base qualities were not stored, and no clone one base away is much larger.

Library preparation used PCR. Sequencing instrument: Illumina HiSeq 4000. Bulk TCR libraries were prepared as previously described, using TCR primers listed in Table S5. Purification of total RNA was performed with the Qiagen AllPrep DNA/RNA kit. Before analysis, reads from multiple sequencing runs of one library were combined. Regarding the original processing steps: Reads were retained only if the reads had an exact TCR constant sequence, and the retained reads were trimmed to 150 nt and grouped according to their 12-nt molecular barcodes. Reads in each barcode group were sub-clustered using a 15% Levenshtein threshold, and a quality-weighted consensus sequence was built for each RNA molecule. Non-functional sequences were removed, as were lower-count sequences one edit away from another. Based on fitting two negative binomial distributions, any barcode sub-cluster with under 20% of the maximum read count was discarded. The public sequencing data were trimmed at Q25 with fastp and processed into clonotypes with MiXCR by TCRdb, which kept only in-frame beta chains. Entries are consolidated by CDR3 protein sequence, retaining the most common genes and DNA. The authors' filters were not applied to this entry. The sample table lists about 640,000 distinct CDR3 sequences, less than 20% of them with a count of one. The ten biggest clones cover roughly 0.9% of the sample.

The sequence joins TRBV27 to TRBJ2-1; TRBD2 is a possible D gene, resting on 7 matching bases. The source is a human donor in good health. Some libraries in this study had Jurkat cell RNA spiked in. Sequencing was performed on naive CD8+ T cells from blood, with Jurkat cell RNA spiked in. The cell subset or site label, as the study defines it: FACS-sorted CD8+CD4-CCR7+CD45RA+ naive T cells. The nucleotide sequence is TGTGCCAGCAGTTTTTTTGCGGGGGCCGGGTATGAGCAGTTCTTC. It translates as CASSFFAGAGYEQFF.